Below are 8 T cell receptor beta chains sequenced from a single sample in a study of cytomegalovirus exposure and HLA in healthy donors. Vbeta (60) and Jbeta (13) primers were used in the PCR. Profiled with immunoSEQ multiplex PCR; TCRdb holds only in-frame clones, not every one. The sample includes 65,000 to 85,000 clones, 78% of them seen just once. The sample comprised PBMCs. All receptors come from a woman aged 35 to 49 in good health and CMV-seropositive.

V and J are TRBV2 and TRBJ1-5; no clear D. The germline V gene has CDR1 SNHLY and CDR2 FYNNEI. The length of the CDR3 is 15 residues. The V end lost 1 base, the J end lost 2 bases, and 9 bases lay between the germline ends. Here the CDR3 DNA reads TGTGCCAGCAGTGAAGACAGTACTGGCAATCAGCCCCAGCATTTT. This gives the protein CASSEDSTGNQPQHF. The full variable domain, in which reference TRBV2 and TRBJ1-5 provide the parts outside the CDR3, is EPEVTQTPSHQVTQMGQEVILRCVPISNHLYFYWYRQILGQKVEFLVSFYNNEISEKSEIFDDQFSVERPDGSNFTLKIRSTKLEDSAMYFCASSEDSTGNQPQHFGDGTRLSIL.

J is TRBJ2-1 and V is TRBV7-2; possibly TRBD2 for D (6 bases). Germline CDR1 is SGHTA and CDR2 is FQGNSA. The ends were cut back, 1 base at V and 6 bases at J, with 10 bases in the middle. The CDR3 is 14 amino acids. Here the CDR3 reads CASSLVAGSNEQFF. The CDR3 DNA reads TGTGCCAGCAGCTTAGTGGCCGGGAGCAATGAGCAGTTCTTC.

The CDR3: CAIRRQAGELFF. In DNA, the CDR3 is TGTGCCATCAGAAGACAGGCCGGGGAGCTGTTTTTT. V usage is TRBV10-3 and J usage is TRBJ2-2, with D tentatively TRBD1 (6 bases). CDR1 and CDR2 (germline): ENHRY, SYGVKD. V was trimmed by 6 bases and J by 6 bases, leaving 8 bases between them. This CDR3 comprises 12 residues.

This chain links TRBV6-4 with TRBJ1-1; D not resolved. Trimming removed 4 bases at V and 1 base at J, with 7 bases between. Germline-derived CDR1 and CDR2 are MRHNA and SNTAGT. CDR3 length equals 13 residues. The CDR3 here is CASSVEENTEAFF. CDR3 DNA sequence: TGTGCCAGCAGTGTCGAGGAGAACACTGAAGCTTTCTTT.

The J gene is TRBJ2-7, the V gene TRBV5-6; 7 bases agree with TRBD1. Germline V gene sequence: CDR1 SGHDT, CDR2 YYEEEE. The CDR3 consists of 12 residues. The V gene end was trimmed by 4 bases and the J gene end by 5 bases; junction bases not matched to a gene: 3. The DNA for the CDR3 is TGTGCCAGCAGCCGGACAGGAGACGAGCAGTACTTC. Translated: CASSRTGDEQYF.

The rearrangement uses TRBV5-1 and TRBJ2-5; TRBD1 matches at 9 bases. The CDR3 totals 15 residues. Germline CDR1 is SGHRS and CDR2 is YFSETQ. Germline trimming cut 0 bases from V and 5 bases from J; bases unmatched to any gene: 5. The CDR3 DNA reads TGCGCCAGCAGCTTGGCGGGACAGGGTTCCGAGACCCAGTACTTC. Its translation is CASSLAGQGSETQYF.

The gene calls are TRBV6-5 and TRBJ1-6; TRBD1 might be the D (5 bases). CDR3 length equals 16 residues. V shed 4 bases and J shed 0 bases, with 10 bases lying between them. Germline CDR1 is MNHEY and CDR2 is SVGAGI. For the CDR3, the DNA is TGTGCCAGCAGTTTCGGGGGGAGCTCCTATAATTCACCCCTCCACTTT. Amino acid sequence: CASSFGGSSYNSPLHF.

A single count supports this clone. The gene calls are TRBV19 and TRBJ2-3, with no clear D. Germline V gene data show CDR1 as LNHDA and CDR2 as SQIVND (reference sequence). Trimming cost V 0 bases and J 2 bases, with 6 bases left between them. This CDR3 is 14 amino acids long. This CDR3 reads CASSIDSLTDTQYF. CDR3 sequence (DNA): TGTGCCAGTAGTATAGACTCCCTCACAGATACGCAGTATTTT.